Shown below are 2 T cell receptor beta chains from a single sample sequenced in a study of blood T cell repertoires in COVID-19. Repertoires were generated with immunoSEQ multiplex PCR, while TCRdb's copy carries only in-frame clones and drops some. The sample shows fewer than 150,000 clones, 70% to 85% of them seen only once. The sample consisted of peripheral blood. Receptors were obtained from a man aged 55 to 69 who had recovered from COVID-19.

The CDR3, as DNA: TGTGCCAGCAGTTTGGGGGCGGTGTATGGCTACACCTTC. Translating it yields CASSLGAVYGYTF. V usage is TRBV27 and J usage is TRBJ1-2; D might be TRBD1 (6 bases). V shed 3 bases and J shed 5 bases, with 10 bases lying between them. The CDR3 sequence is 13 residues long. Germline V gene data show CDR1 as MNHEY and CDR2 as SMNVEV (reference sequence).

The chain has TRBV21-1 and TRBJ1-1; the table names TRBD1, a call not compared with the DNA. TRBV21-1 counts as a pseudogene. This CDR3 contains 16 residues. CDR3 protein: CASGPGGRGQGTEAFF. CDR3 nucleotide sequence: TGTGCCAGCGGCCCAGGGGGCAGGGGGCAAGGCACTGAAGCTTTCTTT.